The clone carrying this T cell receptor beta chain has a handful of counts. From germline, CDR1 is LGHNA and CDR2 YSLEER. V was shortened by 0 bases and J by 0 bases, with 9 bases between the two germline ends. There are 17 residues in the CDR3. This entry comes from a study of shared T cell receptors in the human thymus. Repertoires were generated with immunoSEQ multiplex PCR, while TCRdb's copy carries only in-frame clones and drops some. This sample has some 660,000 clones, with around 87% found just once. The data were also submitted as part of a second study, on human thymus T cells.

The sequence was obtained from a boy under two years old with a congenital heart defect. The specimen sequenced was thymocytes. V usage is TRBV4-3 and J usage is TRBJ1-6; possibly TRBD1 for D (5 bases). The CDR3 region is CASSQDGGSSYNSPLHF. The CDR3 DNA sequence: TGCGCCAGCAGCCAAGATGGGGGGAGCTCCTATAATTCACCCCTCCACTTT.